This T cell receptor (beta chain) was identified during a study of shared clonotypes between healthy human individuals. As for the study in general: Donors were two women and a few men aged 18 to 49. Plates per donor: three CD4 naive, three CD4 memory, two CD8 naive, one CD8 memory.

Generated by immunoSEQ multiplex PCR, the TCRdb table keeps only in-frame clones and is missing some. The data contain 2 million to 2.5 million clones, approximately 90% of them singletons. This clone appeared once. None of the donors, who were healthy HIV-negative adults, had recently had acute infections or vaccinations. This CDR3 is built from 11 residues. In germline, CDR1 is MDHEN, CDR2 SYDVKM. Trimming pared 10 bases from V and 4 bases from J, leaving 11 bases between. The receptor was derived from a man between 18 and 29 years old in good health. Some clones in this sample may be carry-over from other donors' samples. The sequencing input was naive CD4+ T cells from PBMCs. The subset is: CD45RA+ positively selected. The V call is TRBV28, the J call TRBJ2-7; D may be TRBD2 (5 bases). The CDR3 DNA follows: TGTGCCACCCGAAGGGAGTACGAGCAGTACTTC. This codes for CATRREYEQYF.